A selection of T cell receptor beta chains follows, all from one sample in a study of blood T cell repertoires in COVID-19. TCRdb's table, derived via immunoSEQ multiplex PCR, lists solely in-frame clones and lacks some. The repertoire consists of around 300,000 clones, with over 80% occurring once and the leading ten covering less than 5.5%. The sample consisted of PBMCs or T cells enriched from blood (not recorded which). The receptors here all came from a man aged 25-45 years who had recovered from COVID-19. Both conserved end residues are part of each CDR3. D genes are given only for firm matches. Clone size is not always given. Where it is, it says once, few, many or a class for expanded clones.

j_call,clone_size,v_call,d_call,cdr3_nt,cdr3_aa
TRBJ1-6,NA,TRBV5-5,NA,TGTGCCAGCAGCTTACAGTCTTGGGGCAATTCACCCCTCCACTTT,CASSLQSWGNSPLHF
TRBJ1-6,NA,TRBV1,NA,TGCACCAGCAGCCACCCGGGACAATATAATTCACCCCTCCACTTT,CTSSHPGQYNSPLHF
TRBJ1-3,few,TRBV28,NA,TGTGCCAGCAGAGGGAGATTGGGAGGAAACACCATATATTTT,CASRGRLGGNTIYF
TRBJ1-2,NA,TRBV18,TRBD1,TGTGCCAGCTCACCACAGGGGGCAGGTGGCTACACCTTC,CASSPQGAGGYTF
TRBJ2-1,NA,TRBV5-1,TRBD1,TGCGCCAGCAGCCCTCTTCAGGGGGCGGAATACAATGAGCAGTTCTTC,CASSPLQGAEYNEQFF
TRBJ1-5,NA,TRBV2,TRBD1,TGTGCCAGCAGTGGACAGGGGAATCAGCCCCAGCATTTT,CASSGQGNQPQHF
TRBJ1-2,NA,TRBV5-1,NA,TGCGCCAGCAGCTTGGACGACAGCCATGGCTACACCTTC,CASSLDDSHGYTF
TRBJ2-7,NA,TRBV7-9,TRBD1,TGTGCCAGCAGCTACAGGGGTTCCGAGCAGTACTTC,CASSYRGSEQYF
TRBJ1-2,NA,TRBV2,NA,TGTGCCAGCAGTGAAAGCGGGGGACAACGTCGGGGTGGCTACACCTTC,CASSESGGQRRGGYTF
TRBJ2-1,NA,TRBV27,NA,TGTGCCAGCATGCAGGTTCAAAGCTACAATGAGCAGTTCTTC,CASMQVQSYNEQFF
TRBJ2-1,NA,TRBV24-1,NA,TGTGCCACCAGTGTTGGGCGTTTGGAGTTCTTC,CATSVGRLEFF
TRBJ1-1,NA,TRBV23-1,TRBD1,TGCGCCAGCAGTCAATCCCCCTCCGGGACAGGGGGGACTGAAGCTTTCTTT,CASSQSPSGTGGTEAFF
TRBJ2-1,NA,TRBV19,NA,TGTGCCAGTAGAAGGACGGGACTCGCATACAATGAGCAGTTCTTC,CASRRTGLAYNEQFF
TRBJ2-7,once,TRBV5-1,TRBD1,TGCGCCAGCAGCTTAGGGGACAGGGGGGACGAGCAGTACTTC,CASSLGDRGDEQYF
TRBJ1-3,NA,TRBV5-4,TRBD1,TGTGCCAGCAGCCAAATGGGGGACAGGGCTGGAAACACCATATATTTT,CASSQMGDRAGNTIYF
TRBJ1-1,NA,TRBV6-5,NA,TGTGCCAGCACCTTCAATGCGGGGAAAGAAGCTTTCTTT,CASTFNAGKEAFF
TRBJ2-3,NA,TRBV6-5,NA,TGTGCCAGCAGATTATGGCGGTCGGCGACAGATACGCAGTATTTT,CASRLWRSATDTQYF
TRBJ2-3,NA,TRBV11-1,TRBD2,TGTGCCAGCAGCCTAGGAGAGGTGCAGCGGGGGGTAAAGCAGTATTTT,CASSLGEVQRGVKQYF
TRBJ2-1,NA,TRBV9,NA,TGTGCCAGCAGCCCCTCGGGTAGCTCCTACAATGAGCAGTTCTTC,CASSPSGSSYNEQFF
TRBJ1-2,NA,TRBV9,NA,TGTGCCAGCAGCGTAGCCTGGGGAGCTAACTATGGCTACACCTTC,CASSVAWGANYGYTF
TRBJ1-3,NA,TRBV10-3,NA,TGTGCCATCGCTCCCGGGAGCTCTGGAAACACCATATATTTT,CAIAPGSSGNTIYF
TRBJ2-5,NA,TRBV19,TRBD2,TGTGCCAGTAACGGTCGTCGGGGGGGACAAGAGACCCAGTACTTC,CASNGRRGGQETQYF
TRBJ1-2,NA,TRBV5-1,NA,TGCGCCAGCAGCTTGGCGGCGGATGGCTACACCTTC,CASSLAADGYTF
TRBJ2-1,NA,TRBV11-2,TRBD1,TGTGCCAGCAGCTTAGATGGACAGGGGCCCTACAATGAGCAGTTCTTC,CASSLDGQGPYNEQFF
TRBJ1-1,NA,TRBV7-9,NA,TGTGCCAGCAGCTTAGGAGCGGCGGAAGCTTTCTTT,CASSLGAAEAFF
TRBJ1-2,NA,TRBV19,TRBD1,TGTGCCAGTAGGCCCACGACAGGGAATTACTTCGGCTACACCTTC,CASRPTTGNYFGYTF
TRBJ1-1,NA,TRBV2,TRBD1,TGTGCCAGCAGTAAAAACAGGGGGCCGGGGCACACTGAAGCTTTCTTT,CASSKNRGPGHTEAFF
TRBJ2-3,once,TRBV20-1,TRBD2,TGCAGTGCTAGTGACGGGGGGGTAGAAGATACGCAGTATTTT,CSASDGGVEDTQYF
TRBJ2-5,NA,TRBV6-5,NA,TGTGCCAGCAGTCGAGCAGGGGCGGTAGGAGAGACCCAGTACTTC,CASSRAGAVGETQYF
TRBJ1-6,few,TRBV27,TRBD1,TGTGCCAGCAGTCACAGGGGTTCCTATAATTCACCCCTCCACTTT,CASSHRGSYNSPLHF
TRBJ2-3,NA,TRBV24-1,NA,TGTGCCACCAGTGATTTCCAGGACAGTGCAGATACGCAGTATTTT,CATSDFQDSADTQYF
TRBJ1-1,NA,TRBV5-6,NA,TGTGCCAGCAGCTCTGCCGGGATTAGGTTAGCTTTCTTT,CASSSAGIRLAFF
TRBJ2-3,NA,TRBV20-1,NA,TGCAGTGCTAGTAAACAAGGCACAGATACGCAGTATTTT,CSASKQGTDTQYF
TRBJ2-7,NA,TRBV28,NA,TGTGCCAGCAGTTGGATGGCGACAGCCAGTTCCTACGAGCAGTACTTC,CASSWMATASSYEQYF
TRBJ1-1,NA,TRBV7-9,TRBD1,TGTGCCTCCGCCCTGGAGGGGGCGCGAGCTTTCTTT,CASALEGARAFF
TRBJ2-3,NA,TRBV27,TRBD2,TGTGCCAGCAGTTTATCGCCCCCGACTAGCGGGGGTCGCAACACAGATACGCAGTATTTT,CASSLSPPTSGGRNTDTQYF
TRBJ2-1,NA,TRBV9,TRBD1,TGTGCCAGCAGCGTAGCCTCGGGACAGCTCAATGAGCAGTTCTTC,CASSVASGQLNEQFF
TRBJ2-7,NA,TRBV2,NA,TGTGCCAGCCATCCCGGGGGCGAGCAGTACTTC,CASHPGGEQYF
TRBJ2-7,NA,TRBV28,TRBD2,TGTGCCAGCAGTTTAGGGACTAGCGGGGGCCTAACGGGCAAGCAGTACTTC,CASSLGTSGGLTGKQYF
TRBJ2-7,NA,TRBV15,TRBD2,TGTGCCACCAGCAGAGAAAGCGGGGGGTGGTACGAGCAGTACTTC,CATSRESGGWYEQYF
TRBJ1-2,NA,TRBV24-1,NA,TGTGCCACCAGTGATTTGCCGAGAACGACAGGAGACTCTTATGGCTACACCTTC,CATSDLPRTTGDSYGYTF
TRBJ1-6,NA,TRBV19,NA,TGTGCCAGATCTGGGGGCCTTTCACCCCTCCACTTT,CARSGGLSPLHF
TRBJ2-7,NA,TRBV20-1,NA,TGCAGTGTACGAGCGTCATACGAGCAGTACTTC,CSVRASYEQYF
TRBJ1-1,NA,TRBV9,NA,TGTGCCAGCAGCGACAGCAACATGAACACTGAAGCTTTCTTT,CASSDSNMNTEAFF
TRBJ1-4,NA,TRBV10-3,NA,TGTGCCATCAGTGGGGGGGGGACGAATGAAAAACTGTTTTTT,CAISGGGTNEKLFF
TRBJ2-6,NA,TRBV10-2,NA,TGCGCCAGCAGTGAGCAAGCCTCTGGGGCCAACGTCCTGACTTTC,CASSEQASGANVLTF
TRBJ1-5,NA,TRBV7-8,TRBD1,TGTGCCAGCACCTTAGGCGGACAGGGAATATTTTATAGCAATCAGCCCCAGCATTTT,CASTLGGQGIFYSNQPQHF
TRBJ2-5,NA,TRBV27,TRBD2,TGTGCCAGCAGTCCAATGACTAGCGGGGGCCCCAAGGAGACCCAGTACTTC,CASSPMTSGGPKETQYF